This T cell receptor (beta chain) was captured by sequencing in a study of CD8+ T cells in alopecia areata. The CDR3 spans 14 residues. V lost 9 bases to trimming and J lost 5 bases; unmatched junction nucleotides: 7. Germline CDR1 reads SNHLY; CDR2 reads FYNNEI. RNA extraction was followed by reverse transcription into cDNA, which acted as the sequencing template. Clones were read by immunoSEQ multiplex PCR, and TCRdb kept only the in-frame ones, dropping some. This repertoire shows 110,000 or so clones, 55% to 80% found once; its top ten account for around 2.8%. The sequence derives from a human donor in good health. The chain carries TRBV2 and TRBJ2-3; 11 bases match TRBD2. The source material was CD4+ T cells sorted from blood. The CDR3 loop is CASHSGGALDTQYF. The CDR3 DNA is TGTGCCAGTCATAGCGGGGGGGCCTTAGATACGCAGTATTTT.